This TCR beta chain comes out of a study of blood T cells in healthy people across ages. The study, taken as a whole, reports: Estimates of total diversity, which came from one million sequenced T cells, were considered to be underestimates.

Isolated PBMCs totaled at least 6 million in each sample. The CDR3 spans 12 residues. In germline, CDR1 is MDHEN, CDR2 SYDVKM. Between the trimmed V and J ends, which lost 4 bases and 5 bases, there was a span of 8 bases. A J-beta primer mix and a sample-barcoded 5' primer were used in a second PCR of about 6 to 12 cycles. TCRdb re-called the 5' RACE reads through MiXCR, storing one row per CDR3 protein. Found here are approximately 810,000 distinct CDR3 sequences, roughly 26% of them singletons; the top ten hold around a sixth. This clonotype occurred many times. The antigen is unknown. The chain employs TRBV28 and TRBJ2-5; D is undetermined. The receptor comes from a woman older than 75 in good health. Sequencing input: blood. CDR3 amino acids: CASSSASETQYF. CDR3 nucleotides: TGTGCCAGCAGTTCCGCGAGTGAGACCCAGTACTTC.